The subject of this entry is one T cell receptor beta chain. Within the sample, other DNA sequences also encode this same CDR3. Method: immunoSEQ multiplex PCR; TCRdb's copy keeps in-frame clones and lacks some. The sample comprises under 90,000 clones, 95% to 98% of which are singletons, and approximately 0.14% rests with the top ten. CDR3 length: 13 amino acids. The trim removed 3 bases at V and 4 bases at J, leaving 1 base unmatched. The germline V gene has CDR1 SGHNT and CDR2 YYREEE (reference sequence). The data derive from a study of technical replicates of blood from a handful of donors. The gene calls are TRBV5-4 and TRBJ2-5; TRBD2 matches 9 bases. The receptor was isolated from a human donor in good health. Sequences were obtained from T cells isolated from PBMCs. The CDR3: CASSSTSGETQYF. In DNA form, the CDR3 reads TGTGCCAGCAGCTCGACTAGCGGAGAGACCCAGTACTTC.